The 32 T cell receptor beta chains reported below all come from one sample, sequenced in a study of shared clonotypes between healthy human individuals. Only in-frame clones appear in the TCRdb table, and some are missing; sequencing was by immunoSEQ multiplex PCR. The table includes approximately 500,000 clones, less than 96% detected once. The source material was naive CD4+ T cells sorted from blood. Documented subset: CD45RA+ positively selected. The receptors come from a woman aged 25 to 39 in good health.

CDR3 nucleotide sequence: TGTGCCAGCAGTACCTTCGGCGGCAATCAGCCCCAGCATTTT. Translated, it gives CASSTFGGNQPQHF. The V and J genes are TRBV11-3 and TRBJ1-5; D unresolved. CDR3 length: 14 amino acids. Trimming pared 6 bases from V and 2 bases from J, leaving 11 bases between. Germline lookup yields CDR1 SGHNT and CDR2 YENEEA. Full variable domain (rest looked up from reference TRBV11-3 and TRBJ1-5): EAGVVQSPRYKIIEKKQPVAFWCNPISGHNTLYWYLQNLGQGPELLIRYENEEAVDDSQLPKDRFSAERLKGVDSTLKIQPAELGDSAVYLCASSTFGGNQPQHFGDGTRLSIL.

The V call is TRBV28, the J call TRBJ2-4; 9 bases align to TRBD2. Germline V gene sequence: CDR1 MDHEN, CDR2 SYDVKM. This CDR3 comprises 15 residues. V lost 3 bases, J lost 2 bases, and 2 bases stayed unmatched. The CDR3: CASSFSSGTKNIQYF. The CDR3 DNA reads TGTGCCAGCAGTTTTTCTAGCGGGACCAAAAACATTCAGTACTTC.

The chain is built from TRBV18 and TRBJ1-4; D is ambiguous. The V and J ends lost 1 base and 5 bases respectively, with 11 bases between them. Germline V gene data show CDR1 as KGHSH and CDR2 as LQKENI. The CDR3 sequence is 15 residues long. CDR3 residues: CASSPQRALNEKLFF. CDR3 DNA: TGTGCCAGCTCACCACAGAGGGCCCTAAATGAAAAACTGTTTTTT.

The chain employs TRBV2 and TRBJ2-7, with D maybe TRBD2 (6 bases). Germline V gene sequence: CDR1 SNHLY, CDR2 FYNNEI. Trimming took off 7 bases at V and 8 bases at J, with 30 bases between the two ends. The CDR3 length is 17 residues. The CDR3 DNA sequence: TGTGCCAGCACCCGAGGTTGGCTAGCGCTAATCGAGGCTCAGCAGTACTTC. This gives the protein CASTRGWLALIEAQQYF.

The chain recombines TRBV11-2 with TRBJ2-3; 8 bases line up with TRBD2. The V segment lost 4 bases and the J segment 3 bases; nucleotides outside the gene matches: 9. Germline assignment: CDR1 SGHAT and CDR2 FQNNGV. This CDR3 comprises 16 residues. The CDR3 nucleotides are TGTGCCAGCAGCTCAATAGCGGGATCGGGTACAGATACGCAGTATTTT. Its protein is CASSSIAGSGTDTQYF. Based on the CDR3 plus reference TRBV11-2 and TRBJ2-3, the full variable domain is EAGVAQSPRYKIIEKRQSVAFWCNPISGHATLYWYQQILGQGPKLLIQFQNNGVVDDSQLPKDRFSAERLKGVDSTLKIQPAKLEDSAVYLCASSSIAGSGTDTQYFGPGTRLTVL.

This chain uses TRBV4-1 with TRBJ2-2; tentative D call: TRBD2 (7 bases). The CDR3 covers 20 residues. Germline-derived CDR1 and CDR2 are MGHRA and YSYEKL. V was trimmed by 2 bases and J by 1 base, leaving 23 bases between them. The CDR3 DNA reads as TGCGCCAGCAGCCAACAAATTAGGGGGGGACCGACCGTGAACACCGGGGAGCTGTTTTTT. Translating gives CASSQQIRGGPTVNTGELFF.

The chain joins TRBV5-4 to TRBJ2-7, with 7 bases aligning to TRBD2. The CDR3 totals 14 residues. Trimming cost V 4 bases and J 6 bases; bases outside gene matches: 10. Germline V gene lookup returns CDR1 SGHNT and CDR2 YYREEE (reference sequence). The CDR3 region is CASSARLAAGEQYF. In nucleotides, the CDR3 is TGTGCCAGCAGCGCCAGACTAGCCGCAGGCGAGCAGTACTTC.

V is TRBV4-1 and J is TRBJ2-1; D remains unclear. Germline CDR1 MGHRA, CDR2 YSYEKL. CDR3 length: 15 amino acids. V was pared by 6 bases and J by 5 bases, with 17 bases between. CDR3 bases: TGCGCCAGCAGACCTACGCAGATGAGTGACAATGAGCAGTTCTTC. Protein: CASRPTQMSDNEQFF.

CDR3 DNA: TGTGCCAGCTCAGCTATAGCGGGAGAAGAGACCCAGTACTTC. Its protein is CASSAIAGEETQYF. The V gene is TRBV18, the J gene TRBJ2-5; 9 bases are a match to TRBD2. J lost 3 bases, V lost 5 bases, and 4 bases had no gene match. CDR3 length: 14 residues. The germline V gene has CDR1 KGHSH and CDR2 LQKENI.

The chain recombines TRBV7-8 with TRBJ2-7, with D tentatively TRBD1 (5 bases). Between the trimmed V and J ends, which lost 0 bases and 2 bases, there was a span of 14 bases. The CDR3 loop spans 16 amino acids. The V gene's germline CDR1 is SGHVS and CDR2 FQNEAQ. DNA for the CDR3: TGTGCCAGCAGCTTAGCGGATCAGGGAAGGGCCTACGAGCAGTACTTC. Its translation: CASSLADQGRAYEQYF.

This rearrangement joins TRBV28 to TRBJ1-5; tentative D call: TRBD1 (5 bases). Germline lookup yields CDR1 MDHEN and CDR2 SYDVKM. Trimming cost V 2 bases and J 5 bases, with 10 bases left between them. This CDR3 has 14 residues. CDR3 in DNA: TGTGCCAGCAGTTTAAGCAGGGTAGATCAGCCCCAGCATTTT. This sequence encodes CASSLSRVDQPQHF.

In nucleotides, the CDR3 is TGTGCCAGCAGTTACTCAGACAGCTCCTACGAGCAGTACTTC. Translated, it gives CASSYSDSSYEQYF. The chain uses TRBV6-5 and TRBJ2-7, with TRBD1 as a possible D gene (5 bases). The CDR3 length is 14 residues. Germline CDR1 and CDR2: MNHEY and SVGAGI. Deletions cut 0 bases from V and 0 bases from J, with 6 bases between.

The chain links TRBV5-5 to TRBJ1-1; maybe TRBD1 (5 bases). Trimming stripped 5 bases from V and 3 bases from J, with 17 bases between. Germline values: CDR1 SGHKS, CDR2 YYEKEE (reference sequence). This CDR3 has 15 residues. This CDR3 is CASSWATGLDTEAFF. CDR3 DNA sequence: TGTGCCAGCAGTTGGGCCACAGGTTTGGACACTGAAGCTTTCTTT. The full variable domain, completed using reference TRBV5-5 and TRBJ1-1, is DAGVTQSPTHLIKTRGQQVTLRCSPISGHKSVSWYQQVLGQGPQFIFQYYEKEERGRGNFPDRFSARQFPNYSSELNVNALLLGDSALYLCASSWATGLDTEAFFGQGTRLTVV.

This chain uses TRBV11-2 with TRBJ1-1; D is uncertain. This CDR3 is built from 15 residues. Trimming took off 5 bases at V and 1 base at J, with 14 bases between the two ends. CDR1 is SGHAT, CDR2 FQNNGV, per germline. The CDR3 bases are TGTGCCAGCAGCCCCCTGGGGAGTGGGAACACTGAAGCTTTCTTT. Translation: CASSPLGSGNTEAFF.

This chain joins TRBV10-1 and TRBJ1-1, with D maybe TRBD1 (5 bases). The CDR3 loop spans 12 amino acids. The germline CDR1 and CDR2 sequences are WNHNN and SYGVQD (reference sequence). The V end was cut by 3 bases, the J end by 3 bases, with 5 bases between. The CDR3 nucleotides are TGCGCCAGCAGTGAAGGGGACACTGAAGCTTTCTTT. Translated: CASSEGDTEAFF.

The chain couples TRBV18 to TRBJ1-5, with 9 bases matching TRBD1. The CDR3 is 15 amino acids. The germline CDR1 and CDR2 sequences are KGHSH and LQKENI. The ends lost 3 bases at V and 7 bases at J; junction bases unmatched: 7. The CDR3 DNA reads TGTGCCAGCTCACCTTTCCGGGACAGGGTGCAGCCCCAGCATTTT. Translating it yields CASSPFRDRVQPQHF.

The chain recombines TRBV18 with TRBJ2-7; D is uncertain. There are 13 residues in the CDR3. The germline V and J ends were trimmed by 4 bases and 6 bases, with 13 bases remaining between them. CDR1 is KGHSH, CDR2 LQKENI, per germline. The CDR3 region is CASSLTDVGEQYF. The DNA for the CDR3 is TGTGCCAGCTCACTCACGGATGTGGGCGAGCAGTACTTC.

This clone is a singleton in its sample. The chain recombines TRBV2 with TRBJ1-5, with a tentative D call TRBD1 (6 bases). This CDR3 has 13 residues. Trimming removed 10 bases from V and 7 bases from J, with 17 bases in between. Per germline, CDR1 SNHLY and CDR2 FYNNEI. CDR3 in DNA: TGTGCCATCGCTGACAGGCTAAACCAGCCCCAGCATTTT. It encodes CAIADRLNQPQHF.

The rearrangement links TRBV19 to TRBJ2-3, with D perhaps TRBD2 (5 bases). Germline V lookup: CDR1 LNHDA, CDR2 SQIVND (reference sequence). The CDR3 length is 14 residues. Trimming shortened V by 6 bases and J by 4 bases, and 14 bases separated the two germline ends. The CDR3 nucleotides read TGTGCCAGTAGAACCAGGACTGGTGCAGATACGCAGTATTTT. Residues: CASRTRTGADTQYF.

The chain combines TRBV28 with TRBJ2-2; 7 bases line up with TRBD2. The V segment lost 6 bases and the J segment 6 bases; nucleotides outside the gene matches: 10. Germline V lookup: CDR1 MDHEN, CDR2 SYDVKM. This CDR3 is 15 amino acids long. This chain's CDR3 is CASSTAAGRAGELFF. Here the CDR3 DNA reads TGTGCCAGCAGCACGGCGGCGGGGAGGGCCGGGGAGCTGTTTTTT. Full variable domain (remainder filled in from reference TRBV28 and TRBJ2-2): DVKVTQSSRYLVKRTGEKVFLECVQDMDHENMFWYRQDPGLGLRLIYFSYDVKMKEKGDIPEGYSVSREKKERFSLILESASTNQTSMYLCASSTAAGRAGELFFGEGSRLTVL.

The CDR3 is CASSDPGSGSSYEQYF. CDR3 nucleotide sequence: TGTGCCAGCAGTGACCCCGGGAGCGGCAGCTCCTACGAGCAGTACTTC. This chain connects TRBV6-1 to TRBJ2-7, with D possibly TRBD2 on 6 matching bases. Germline CDR1 and CDR2: MNHNS and SASEGT. CDR3 length: 16 residues. V was trimmed by 3 bases and J by 0 bases, leaving 15 bases between them.

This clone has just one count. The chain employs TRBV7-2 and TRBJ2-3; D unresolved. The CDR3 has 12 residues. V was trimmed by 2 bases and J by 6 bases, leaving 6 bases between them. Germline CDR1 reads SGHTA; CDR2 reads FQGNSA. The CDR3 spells CASSLSTDTQYF. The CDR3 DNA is TGTGCCAGCAGCTTAAGTACGGATACGCAGTATTTT.

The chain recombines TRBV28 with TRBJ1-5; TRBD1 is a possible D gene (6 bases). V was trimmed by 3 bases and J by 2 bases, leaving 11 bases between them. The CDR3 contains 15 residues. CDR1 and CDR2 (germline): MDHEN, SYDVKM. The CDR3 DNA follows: TGTGCCAGCAGTTTCTCCCACAGGGGCAATCAGCCCCAGCATTTT. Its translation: CASSFSHRGNQPQHF.

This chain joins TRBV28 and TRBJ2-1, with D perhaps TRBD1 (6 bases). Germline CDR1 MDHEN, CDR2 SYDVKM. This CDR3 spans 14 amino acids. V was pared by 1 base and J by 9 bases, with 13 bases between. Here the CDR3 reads CASSLSPPGAEQFF. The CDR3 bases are TGTGCCAGCAGTTTATCCCCTCCAGGGGCTGAGCAGTTCTTC.

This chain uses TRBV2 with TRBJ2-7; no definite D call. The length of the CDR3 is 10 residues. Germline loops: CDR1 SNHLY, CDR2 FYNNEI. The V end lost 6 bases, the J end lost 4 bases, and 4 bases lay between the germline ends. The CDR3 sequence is CASRGYEQYF. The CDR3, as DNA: TGTGCCAGCAGGGGGTACGAGCAGTACTTC. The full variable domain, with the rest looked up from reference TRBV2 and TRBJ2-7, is EPEVTQTPSHQVTQMGQEVILRCVPISNHLYFYWYRQILGQKVEFLVSFYNNEISEKSEIFDDQFSVERPDGSNFTLKIRSTKLEDSAMYFCASRGYEQYFGPGTRLTVT.

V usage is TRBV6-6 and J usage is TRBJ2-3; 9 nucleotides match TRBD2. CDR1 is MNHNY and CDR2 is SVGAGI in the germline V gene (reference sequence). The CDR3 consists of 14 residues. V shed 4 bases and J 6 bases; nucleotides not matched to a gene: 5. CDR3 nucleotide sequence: TGTGCCAGCAGTTCGGCGGGAGGGCCGGATACGCAGTATTTT. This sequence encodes CASSSAGGPDTQYF.

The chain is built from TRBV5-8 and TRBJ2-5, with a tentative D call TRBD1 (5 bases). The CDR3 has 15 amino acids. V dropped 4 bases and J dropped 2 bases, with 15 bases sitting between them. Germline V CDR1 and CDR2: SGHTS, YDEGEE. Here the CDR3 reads CASSPGRTPQETQYF. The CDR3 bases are TGTGCCAGCAGCCCAGGGCGTACCCCACAAGAGACCCAGTACTTC.

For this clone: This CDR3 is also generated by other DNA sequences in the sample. The CDR3 protein is CASSGTYEQYF. The CDR3 DNA reads as TGTGCCAGCAGCGGGACCTACGAGCAGTACTTC. The chain employs TRBV2 and TRBJ2-7; D might be TRBD2 (5 bases). CDR1 and CDR2 from the germline V gene are SNHLY and FYNNEI. Between the trimmed V and J ends, which lost 6 bases and 2 bases, there was a span of 5 bases. This CDR3 is built from 11 residues.

The CDR3 DNA reads TGCAGCGTTAGGGGGGGGTCGAACACTGAAGCTTTCTTT. Protein product: CSVRGGSNTEAFF. This rearrangement joins TRBV29-1 to TRBJ1-1, with D possibly TRBD1 on 6 matching bases. The V end lost 5 bases, the J end lost 1 base, and 11 bases lay between the germline ends. The CDR3 sequence is 13 residues long. Germline CDR1 is SQVTM and CDR2 is ANQGSEA.

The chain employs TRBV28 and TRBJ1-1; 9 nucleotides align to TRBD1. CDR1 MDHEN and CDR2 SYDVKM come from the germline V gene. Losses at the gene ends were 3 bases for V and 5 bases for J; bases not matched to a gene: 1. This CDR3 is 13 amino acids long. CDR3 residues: CASSLGQGTEAFF. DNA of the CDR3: TGTGCCAGCAGTTTGGGACAGGGAACTGAAGCTTTCTTT. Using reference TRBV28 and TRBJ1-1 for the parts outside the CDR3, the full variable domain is DVKVTQSSRYLVKRTGEKVFLECVQDMDHENMFWYRQDPGLGLRLIYFSYDVKMKEKGDIPEGYSVSREKKERFSLILESASTNQTSMYLCASSLGQGTEAFFGQGTRLTVV.

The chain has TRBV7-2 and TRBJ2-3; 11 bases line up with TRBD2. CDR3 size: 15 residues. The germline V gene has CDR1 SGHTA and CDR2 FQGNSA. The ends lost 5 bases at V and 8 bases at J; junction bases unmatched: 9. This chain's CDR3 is CASSRVRLAGGTQYF. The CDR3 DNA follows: TGTGCCAGCAGCCGAGTGCGCCTAGCGGGAGGTACGCAGTATTTT.

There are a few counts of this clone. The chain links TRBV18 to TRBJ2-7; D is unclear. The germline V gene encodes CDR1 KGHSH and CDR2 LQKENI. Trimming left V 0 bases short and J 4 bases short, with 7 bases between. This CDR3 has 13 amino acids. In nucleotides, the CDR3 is TGTGCCAGCTCACCACCGTGGGGATACGAGCAGTACTTC. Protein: CASSPPWGYEQYF.